A single sample gave rise to the 12 T cell receptor beta chains below, sequenced in a study of CD8 T cells in Susac syndrome. The RNA, roughly 0.5 to 1 ug, was put through reverse transcription using random hexamers. In TCRdb, the immunoSEQ multiplex PCR reads were re-called with MiXCR into one record per CDR3 protein. This table has roughly 100,000 distinct CDR3 sequences, approximately 93% appearing once. The specimen was CD8+ T cells from PBMCs. These receptors all come from a human donor with Susac syndrome.

The CDR3 spells CAIRTRSSYEQYF. CDR3 sequence (DNA): TGTGCCATCAGGACTAGGAGCTCCTACGAGCAGTACTTC. The chain joins TRBV2 to TRBJ2-7, with 7 bases fitting TRBD2. CDR1 is SNHLY, CDR2 FYNNEI, per germline. This CDR3 has 13 residues. Germline trimming cut 10 bases from V and 0 bases from J; bases unmatched to any gene: 6.

The rearrangement links TRBV12-3 or TRBV12-4 to TRBJ2-1; 12 nucleotides line up with TRBD2. This CDR3 has 14 residues. The J segment lost 3 bases and the V segment lost 6 bases, leaving 0 bases of the junction unmatched. The CDR3 is CASRGLAGYNEQFF. CDR3 DNA: TGTGCCAGCAGGGGACTAGCGGGCTACAATGAGCAGTTCTTC.

The chain employs TRBV3-1 and TRBJ2-7; possibly TRBD1 for D (6 bases). The germline gives CDR1 LGHDT, CDR2 YNNKEL (reference sequence). CDR3 length: 13 amino acids. With 3 bases removed from V and 6 bases from J, the gap between germline ends came to 12 bases. For the CDR3, the DNA is TGTGCCAGCAGCCATCAGGACAGATCCGAGCAGTACTTC. Its protein is CASSHQDRSEQYF.

The chain links TRBV29-1 to TRBJ1-1; D gene unclear. Germline V CDR1 and CDR2: SQVTM, ANQGSEA. The CDR3 is made up of 12 amino acids. The V gene lost 7 bases and the J gene lost 2 bases, with 11 bases spanning the gap. DNA of the CDR3: TGCAGCGCCTCAGGAGGTAACACTGAAGCTTTCTTT. Residues: CSASGGNTEAFF.

The genes are TRBV1 and TRBJ2-7; no check of the table's D call, TRBD2, against the DNA was made. TRBV1 constitutes a pseudogene. The CDR3 has 15 amino acids. The CDR3 region has the DNA TGCACCAGCAGAGGAGGGGAGCGGGGGGAGTACGAGCAGTACTTC. Protein: CTSRGGERGEYEQYF.

This clonotype was found once. V and J are TRBV4-3 and TRBJ2-3; D call uncertain. Germline lookup yields CDR1 LGHNA and CDR2 YSLEER. V was trimmed by 5 bases and J by 0 bases, leaving 12 bases between them. The CDR3 loop spans 15 amino acids. In nucleotides, the CDR3 is TGCGCCAGCAGCGCCCGGAGCTCTAGCACAGATACGCAGTATTTT. As protein: CASSARSSSTDTQYF.

This clonotype has a handful of counts. J is TRBJ1-2 and V is TRBV13; D may be TRBD1 (5 bases). V gave up 5 bases and J gave up 8 bases, with 15 bases separating them. This CDR3 is 13 amino acids long. CDR1 PRHDT and CDR2 FYEKMQ come from the germline V gene (reference sequence). The CDR3 DNA reads as TGTGCCAGCAGCCCTAGGGGCCCTTTAGGCTACACCTTC. Its translation is CASSPRGPLGYTF. The variable domain in full, with the rest retrieved from reference TRBV13 and TRBJ1-2, is AAGVIQSPRHLIKEKRETATLKCYPIPRHDTVYWYQQGPGQDPQFLISFYEKMQSDKGSIPDRFSAQQFSDYHSELNMSSLELGDSALYFCASSPRGPLGYTFGSGTRLTVV.

This clonotype was seen just once. The chain uses TRBV24-1 and TRBJ2-2; 7 bases align to TRBD2. This CDR3 is 17 amino acids long. Germline V gene data show CDR1 as KGHDR and CDR2 as SFDVKD. V lost 3 bases to trimming and J lost 1 base; unmatched junction nucleotides: 7. The CDR3: CATSDGVAGRNTGELFF. CDR3 sequence (DNA): TGTGCCACCAGTGATGGAGTAGCGGGCCGGAACACCGGGGAGCTGTTTTTT.

The chain combines TRBV21-1 with TRBJ2-1; the D segment call TRBD2 is taken from the table without a DNA check. TRBV21-1 is a pseudogene. The CDR3 covers 17 residues. The CDR3 sequence is CASTHPSFGPSYNEQFF. The CDR3 DNA reads TGTGCCAGCACACACCCTTCCTTTGGGCCATCCTACAATGAGCAGTTCTTC.

The chain carries TRBV15 and TRBJ1-5, with D unclear. The germline V and J ends were trimmed by 7 bases and 0 bases, with 7 bases remaining between them. The CDR3 consists of 13 residues. Germline CDR1 LNHNV, CDR2 YYDKDF (reference sequence). DNA of the CDR3: TGTGCCACCAAATCAGATAGCAATCAGCCCCAGCATTTT. Its translation: CATKSDSNQPQHF. Complete variable domain (other parts from reference TRBV15 and TRBJ1-5): DAMVIQNPRYQVTQFGKPVTLSCSQTLNHNVMYWYQQKSSQAPKLLFHYYDKDFNNEADTPDNFQSRRPNTSFCFLDIRSPGLGDTAMYLCATKSDSNQPQHFGDGTRLSIL.

J is TRBJ2-1 and V is TRBV29-1, with D perhaps assigned TRBD1 or TRBD2 (5 bases each). Germline V gives CDR1 SQVTM, CDR2 ANQGSEA. V dropped 0 bases and J dropped 7 bases, with 16 bases sitting between them. The CDR3 spans 15 residues. The CDR3 here is CSVEDLSRWGNEQFF. The DNA of the CDR3 is TGCAGCGTTGAAGATCTGAGCCGCTGGGGGAATGAGCAGTTCTTC.

The V and J genes are TRBV5-4 and TRBJ1-1, with D maybe TRBD1 (5 bases). CDR1 is SGHNT, CDR2 YYREEE, per germline (reference sequence). This CDR3 comprises 16 residues. V was pared by 2 bases and J by 4 bases, with 18 bases between. CDR3 in amino acids: CASSFPGSRGSTEAFF. The CDR3 nucleotides read TGTGCCAGCAGCTTTCCGGGTAGTAGGGGCAGCACTGAAGCTTTCTTT.